Reported below is one T cell receptor beta chain. The antigen it recognizes is unknown. The sample holds no much larger clone one base away, and base qualities are not on file. Using the deep immunoSEQ assay, TCR CDR3 regions were amplified from genomic DNA by multiplex PCR. For each cell subset, the extracted genomic DNA was distributed evenly across all wells of several immunoSEQ 96-well plates, and each plate served as one replicate. For sorted subsets, each replicate PCR was loaded with 200 to 250 ng genomic DNA, equivalent to 32,000 or so T cell genomes. The purified libraries were quantified using a Qubit 3.0 fluorometer, sized with a Bioanalyzer 2100, and then quantified again using the KAPA Library Quantification kit. Every immunoSEQ 96-well plate was sequenced on a dedicated single-read 150-cycle Illumina NextSeq 550 flow cell. Concerning the study's data processing: Because the immunoSEQ output held only junctional sequences and lacked quality scores, the filtering could not match the filtering applied to full-length reads. Sequences were annotated with PyIR, a Python wrapper for IgBLAST v1.9, and V/J genes and CDR3 were assigned using IMGT germline references. Reads were removed for weak V/J assignments (E-value above 1e-6), missing CDR3, stop codons, out-of-frame junctions, or ambiguous translated residues. V3J clonotypes were defined as sequences sharing an identical inferred V gene, J gene, and CDR3 amino acid sequence. The percentage overlap between two repertoires was calculated by dividing the number of shared unique clonotypes by the size of the smaller repertoire. Richness of each repertoire was evaluated using RTK rarefaction, the Chao1 estimator, and Recon v2.1 estimates of unobserved clonotypes. OLGA was used to compute generation probabilities for all TCRbeta clonotypes that the gDNA method yielded from several donors. Imported from immuneACCESS, the table was reduced by TCRdb to in-frame sequences with V and J called. These copies leave out some clones; in studies compared against another copy, an unresolved V gene accounts for under half, and the cause of the remainder is not known. V, J and clone size are taken as reported in that table, and D and trimming were inferred from the DNA itself. The sample has about 2,500,000 clones on record, roughly 92% of them singletons. The ten top clones hold about 0.13% of the sample.

This record comes from a study of shared clonotypes between healthy human individuals (dated by TCRdb to between 2020 and 2021). Notes on the research overall: A few men and two women, aged 18 to 49 years, made up the cohort. For each donor, CD4 naive and CD4 memory were each given three plates, CD8 naive was given two plates, and CD8 memory was given one plate. The study deeply sequenced blood TCR repertoires of several healthy adults to estimate repertoire size and the extent of clonotype sharing between individuals. Libraries were prepared and TCR repertoires were sequenced by different laboratories using diverse techniques, in order to increase sequencing depth and limit assay-specific biases. Leukapheresis yielded between about 0.8 and 8.9 billion PBMCs per donor. The full study reports these points: Compared with non-shared clonotypes, the clonotypes found in all four sorted-subset donors had higher generation probabilities. Incomplete sequencing was indicated by rarefaction of sorted-subset datasets, despite the large sequencing depth. Pairwise subsampling led to the expectation that sequencing depth would affect the degree of clonotype sharing among donors. When a few donors were compared, the shared fraction of clonotypes was roughly 4.8% for naive CD4, around 3.6% for naive CD8, 2% to 2.5% for memory CD4, and 0.4% for memory CD8. Estimated clonotype richness was generally larger for naive than for memory subsets. Sampling was limited to blood, and TCR repertoires in tissue likely differ from TCR repertoires in blood. Because the study included only a small number of donors, the genetic and exposure-history diversity represented was limited.

Donors were healthy HIV-negative adults with no recently reported acute infections or vaccinations. Every donor was a Caucasian adult living in Nashville, Tennessee, USA. CD4+ T cells were enriched through magnetic negative selection, after which naive cells were positively selected on CD45RA and the remaining negative fraction served as the memory subset. After blood collection by leukapheresis, PBMCs were isolated using Ficoll-Histopaque density gradient centrifugation and then cryopreserved in the vapor phase of liquid nitrogen. Purity and quantity of every magnetically sorted T cell population were checked by analytical flow cytometry. From each sorted fraction, genomic DNA was isolated and quantified by UV absorbance on a Nanodrop 2000c. Including cysteine and phenylalanine, the CDR3 has 14 amino acids. The DNA shown is the 42-base CDR3, in frame from base 1. The junction carries 13 bases between V and J, which are trimmed by 0 bases and 8 bases respectively. Per the germline V gene, SGHDN is the CDR1 and FVKESK is the CDR2.

The specimen was naive CD4+ T cells sorted from blood. According to the study, the label for this sample's cell subset or site signals: CD45RA+ positively selected. The rearrangement combines TRBV14 with TRBJ1-2; the D region possibly corresponds to TRBD1 (5 bases align). The sequence came from a man aged 18 to 29 in good health. This receptor has the CDR3 CASSQDPGGRGYTF. DNA sequence: TGTGCCAGCAGCCAAGATCCGGGGGGTCGCGGCTACACCTTC.